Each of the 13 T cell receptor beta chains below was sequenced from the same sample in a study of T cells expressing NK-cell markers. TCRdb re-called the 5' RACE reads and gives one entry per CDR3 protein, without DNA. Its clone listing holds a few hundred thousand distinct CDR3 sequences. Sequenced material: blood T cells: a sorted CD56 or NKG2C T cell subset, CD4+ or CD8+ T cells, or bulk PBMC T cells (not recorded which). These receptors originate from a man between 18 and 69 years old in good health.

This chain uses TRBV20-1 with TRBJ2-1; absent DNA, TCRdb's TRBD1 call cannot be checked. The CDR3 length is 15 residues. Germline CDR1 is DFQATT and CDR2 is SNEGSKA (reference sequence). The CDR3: CSASSPGGGWNEQFF.

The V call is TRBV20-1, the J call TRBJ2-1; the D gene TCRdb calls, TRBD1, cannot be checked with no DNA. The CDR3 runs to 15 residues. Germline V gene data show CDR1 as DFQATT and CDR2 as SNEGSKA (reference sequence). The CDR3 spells CSARDLDRTYNEQFF.

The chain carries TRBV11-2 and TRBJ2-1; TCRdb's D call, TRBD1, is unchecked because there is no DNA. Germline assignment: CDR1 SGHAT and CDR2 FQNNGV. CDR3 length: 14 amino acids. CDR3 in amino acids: CASSLDLGGIEQFF.

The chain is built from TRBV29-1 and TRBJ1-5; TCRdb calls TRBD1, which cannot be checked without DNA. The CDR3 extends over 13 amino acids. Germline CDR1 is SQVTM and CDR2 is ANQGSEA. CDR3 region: CSVRQGLNQPQHF.

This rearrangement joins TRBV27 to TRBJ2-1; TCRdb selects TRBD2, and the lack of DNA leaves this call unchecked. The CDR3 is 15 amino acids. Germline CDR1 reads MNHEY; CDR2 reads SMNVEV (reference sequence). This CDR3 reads CASSLSGGAGNEQFF.

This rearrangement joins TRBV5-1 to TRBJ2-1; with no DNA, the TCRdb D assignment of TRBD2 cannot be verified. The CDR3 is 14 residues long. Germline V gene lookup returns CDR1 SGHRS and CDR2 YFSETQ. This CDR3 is CASSLVPTSREQFF.

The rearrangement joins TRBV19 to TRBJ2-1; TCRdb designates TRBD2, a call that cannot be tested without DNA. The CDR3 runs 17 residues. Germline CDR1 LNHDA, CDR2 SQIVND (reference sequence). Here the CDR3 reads CASSIKKGSGGLDEQFF.

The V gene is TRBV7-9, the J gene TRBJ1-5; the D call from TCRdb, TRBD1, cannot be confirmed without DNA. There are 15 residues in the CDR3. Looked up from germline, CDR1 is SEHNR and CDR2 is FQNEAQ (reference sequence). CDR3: CASSFGAGSNQPQHF.

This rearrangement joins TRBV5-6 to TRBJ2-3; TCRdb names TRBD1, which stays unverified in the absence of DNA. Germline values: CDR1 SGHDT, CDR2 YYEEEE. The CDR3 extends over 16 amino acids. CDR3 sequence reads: CASSFPGHGSADTQYF. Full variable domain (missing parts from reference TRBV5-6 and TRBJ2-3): DAGVTQSPTHLIKTRGQQVTLRCSPKSGHDTVSWYQQALGQGPQFIFQYYEEEERQRGNFPDRFSGHQFPNYSSELNVNALLLGDSALYLCASSFPGHGSADTQYFGPGTRLTVL.

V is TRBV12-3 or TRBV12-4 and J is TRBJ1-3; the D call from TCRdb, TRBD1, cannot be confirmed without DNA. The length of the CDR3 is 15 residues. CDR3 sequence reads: CASSLQGRRYNTIYF.

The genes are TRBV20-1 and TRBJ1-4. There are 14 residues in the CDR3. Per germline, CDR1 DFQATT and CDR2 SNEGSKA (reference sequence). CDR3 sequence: CSALLFGEREKLFF.

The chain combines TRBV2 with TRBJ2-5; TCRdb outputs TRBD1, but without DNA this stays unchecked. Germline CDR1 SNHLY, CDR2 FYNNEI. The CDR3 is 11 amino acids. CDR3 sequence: CASRGAGTQYF. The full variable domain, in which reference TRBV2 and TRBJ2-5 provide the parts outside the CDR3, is EPEVTQTPSHQVTQMGQEVILRCVPISNHLYFYWYRQILGQKVEFLVSFYNNEISEKSEIFDDQFSVERPDGSNFTLKIRSTKLEDSAMYFCASRGAGTQYFGPGTRLLVL.

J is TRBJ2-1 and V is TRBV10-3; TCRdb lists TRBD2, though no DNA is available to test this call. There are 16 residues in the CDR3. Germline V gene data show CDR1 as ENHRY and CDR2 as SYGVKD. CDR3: CAISERTTSVYNEQFF.